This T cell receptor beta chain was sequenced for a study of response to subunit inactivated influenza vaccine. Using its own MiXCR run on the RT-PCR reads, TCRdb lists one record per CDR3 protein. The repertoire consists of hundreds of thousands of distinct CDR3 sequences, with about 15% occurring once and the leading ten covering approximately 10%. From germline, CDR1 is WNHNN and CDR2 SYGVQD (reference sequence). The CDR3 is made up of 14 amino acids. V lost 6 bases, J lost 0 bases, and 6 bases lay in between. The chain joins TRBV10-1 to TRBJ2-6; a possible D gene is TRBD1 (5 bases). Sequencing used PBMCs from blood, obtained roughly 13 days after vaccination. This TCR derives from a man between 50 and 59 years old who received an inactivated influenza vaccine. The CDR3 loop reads CASSTGSGANVLTF. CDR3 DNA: TGCGCCAGCAGCACAGGCTCTGGGGCCAACGTCCTGACTTTC.